This TCR beta chain came from a study of cytomegalovirus exposure and HLA in healthy donors. Amplification used 60 Vbeta primers and 13 Jbeta primers. Data came from immunoSEQ multiplex PCR; TCRdb stores just in-frame clones and leaves some out. Its table records under 90,000 clones. For this clone: Its specificity is unknown.

It was healthy bone marrow donors who served as donors. General study points: V- and J-gene trimming of TCR beta was linked (in a later analysis) to a missense DCLRE1C variant. TCR beta chains numbering more than 150 were designated cytomegalovirus-associated. Certain sequence variants were highly shared and formed a cluster, and this cluster was likely a sequencing artifact.

Germline-derived CDR1 and CDR2 are MNHEY and SMNVEV (reference sequence). This CDR3 spans 19 amino acids. The J segment lost 6 bases and the V segment lost 7 bases, leaving 16 bases of the junction unmatched. Sequenced material: PBMCs. This TCR came from a female donor in good health and CMV-seropositive. V and J are TRBV27 and TRBJ2-2, with 14 positions matching TRBD2. The CDR3 reads CASTPRTSGGPGYPGELFF. The CDR3 DNA reads as TGTGCCAGCACCCCCCGGACTAGCGGGGGGCCCGGTTATCCCGGGGAGCTGTTTTTT.